The 26 T cell receptor beta chains presented below share a single source sample, sequenced in a study of human T cells and chemical hapten exposure. Time point in this sample: patch test 2, 6 weeks after DPC sensitization. Treatment in this sample: therapeutic diphenylcyclopropenone sensitization with weekly scalp DPC. TCRdb fed the RACE reads into MiXCR, producing one record per CDR3 protein. This table has about 40,000 distinct CDR3 sequences, 3% to 3.5% appearing once. The sequencing here drew on whole blood, taken in connection with sensitization to the hapten diphenylcyclopropenone (DPC). The source of these receptors is a man aged 35 to 55 with alopecia areata. Some clones in this sample may be carry-over from other donors' samples.

This clonotype was seen ten or more times. This rearrangement joins TRBV6-5 to TRBJ1-1; no clear D. The CDR3 loop spans 14 amino acids. The V and J ends lost 2 bases and 2 bases respectively, with 9 bases between them. Germline lookup yields CDR1 MNHEY and CDR2 SVGAGI. CDR3 DNA: TGTGCCAGCAGTTACCTCGCAGCTAACACTGAAGCTTTCTTT. Translation: CASSYLAANTEAFF.

This clonotype was picked up many times. V and J are TRBV28 and TRBJ1-4, with D unclear. Trimming shortened V by 7 bases and J by 6 bases, and 6 bases separated the two germline ends. The CDR3 totals 11 residues. Germline V gene lookup returns CDR1 MDHEN and CDR2 SYDVKM. The CDR3 bases are TGTGCCAGCAAGTCCGATGAAAAACTGTTTTTT. This encodes CASKSDEKLFF.

By share of the sample, this clonotype is medium-sized. J is TRBJ2-3 and V is TRBV5-1; 8 bases agree with TRBD2. The CDR3 loop spans 16 amino acids. J lost 5 bases, V lost 2 bases, and 10 bases had no gene match. Germline values: CDR1 SGHRS, CDR2 YFSETQ. In DNA, the CDR3 is TGCGCCAGCAGCTTCCGAGGGAGCGGGAGTGGAGATACGCAGTATTTT. It encodes CASSFRGSGSGDTQYF.

At least ten counts were recorded for this clonotype. This rearrangement joins TRBV19 to TRBJ1-5; 7 nucleotides agree with TRBD1. This CDR3 region has 15 residues. Germline values: CDR1 LNHDA, CDR2 SQIVND (reference sequence). Losses at the gene ends were 5 bases for V and 5 bases for J; bases not matched to a gene: 9. In DNA, the CDR3 is TGTGCCAGTAGTCGGTTCAGGGGGTATGATCAGCCCCAGCATTTT. It translates to CASSRFRGYDQPQHF.

This clonotype was seen ten or more times. The chain links TRBV28 to TRBJ2-1; D gene uncertain. The germline V and J ends were trimmed by 3 bases and 3 bases, with 6 bases remaining between them. The CDR3 has 13 amino acids. The germline CDR1 and CDR2 sequences are MDHEN and SYDVKM. The CDR3 region is CASSFLDYNEQFF. The CDR3 DNA sequence: TGTGCCAGCAGTTTTTTGGACTACAATGAGCAGTTCTTC.

The chain couples TRBV14 to TRBJ1-6, with TRBD1 as a possible D gene (5 bases). This CDR3 region has 11 residues. Trimming took 6 bases from V and 14 from J, leaving 11 bases between them. Germline CDR1 reads SGHDN; CDR2 reads FVKESK. DNA for the CDR3: TGTGCCAGCAGTTGGGGGTCGGCCCTCCACTTT. Protein: CASSWGSALHF.

V usage is TRBV14 and J usage is TRBJ2-1, with D possibly matching TRBD2 (6 bases). V lost 3 bases to trimming and J lost 8 bases, with 11 bases between them. Per the germline V gene, CDR1 is SGHDN and CDR2 is FVKESK. The CDR3 loop spans 13 amino acids. Here the CDR3 DNA reads TGTGCCAGCAGCCAGACCAGGGACTATGAGCAGTTCTTC. Amino acids: CASSQTRDYEQFF.

At least ten counts were recorded for this clonotype. CDR3 amino acids: CASSDEGYQPQHF. The CDR3 DNA follows: TGTGCCAGCAGCGACGAGGGGTATCAGCCCCAGCATTTT. V is TRBV7-2 and J is TRBJ1-5; possibly TRBD1 for D (5 bases). Germline assignment: CDR1 SGHTA and CDR2 FQGNSA. The CDR3 totals 13 residues. The V end lost 5 bases, the J end lost 5 bases, and 10 bases lay between the germline ends.

The chain joins TRBV12-3 or TRBV12-4 to TRBJ2-1, with 10 bases fitting TRBD1. The CDR3 is 15 amino acids. V lost 3 bases and J lost 8; bases outside the gene matches: 7. CDR3 sequence: CASSLSGTGVDEQFF. CDR3 sequence (DNA): TGTGCCAGCAGTTTGTCGGGGACAGGGGTGGATGAGCAGTTCTTC.

A remark on this clonotype: A much larger clone differs by one base, so this may be a read error. V is TRBV27 and J is TRBJ1-5, with D possibly TRBD1 on 6 matching bases. Germline V gene sequence: CDR1 MNHEY, CDR2 SMNVEV (reference sequence). The CDR3 is 14 residues long. V dropped 10 bases and J dropped 2 bases, with 15 bases sitting between them. CDR3 DNA sequence: TGTGCCAACAGGCGGACAGCGCGCAATCAGCCCCAGCATTTT. Protein product: CANRRTARNQPQHF.

This clonotype was seen ten or more times. The V and J genes are TRBV6-6 and TRBJ2-7; 7 bases map to TRBD2. The CDR3 is 13 residues long. Germline V CDR1 and CDR2: MNHNY, SVGAGI (reference sequence). V lost 8 bases and J lost 3; bases outside the gene matches: 7. As DNA, the CDR3 is TGTGCCAGCTCCGAAGGACTAGACTACGAGCAGTACTTC. Translation: CASSEGLDYEQYF.

The gene calls are TRBV7-2 and TRBJ1-5; no clear D gene. The V end lost 4 bases, the J end lost 6 bases, and 10 bases lay between the germline ends. The germline CDR1 and CDR2 sequences are SGHTA and FQGNSA. This CDR3 region has 13 residues. DNA for the CDR3: TGTGCCAGCAGCTCCAGCGGGATTCAGCCCCAGCATTTT. This translates into CASSSSGIQPQHF. The whole variable domain, remainder taken from reference TRBV7-2 and TRBJ1-5, is GAGVSQSPSNKVTEKGKDVELRCDPISGHTALYWYRQSLGQGLEFLIYFQGNSAPDKSGLPSDRFSAERTGGSVSTLTIQRTQQEDSAVYLCASSSSGIQPQHFGDGTRLSIL.

This clonotype has a count of ten or more. The chain couples TRBV28 to TRBJ2-3, with a tentative D call TRBD1 (6 bases). Germline V CDR1 and CDR2: MDHEN, SYDVKM. This CDR3 has 18 residues. Trimming cost V 1 base and J 6 bases, with 23 bases left between them. The CDR3 here is CASSLSPSQDSDTDTQYF. Written as DNA, the CDR3 is TGTGCCAGCAGTTTATCCCCCTCCCAGGACAGCGATACCGATACGCAGTATTTT.

This clonotype occurred many times. J is TRBJ1-1 and V is TRBV6-2 or TRBV6-3; D not resolved. Germline V gene data show CDR1 as MNHEY and CDR2 as SVGEGT. This CDR3 is 13 amino acids long. The ends were cut back, 6 bases at V and 5 bases at J, with 13 bases in the middle. The CDR3 DNA sequence: TGTGCCAGCAGCCTAACCCTAGGGACTGAAGCTTTCTTT. It is translated as CASSLTLGTEAFF.

Within the sample, this clonotype is medium-sized. The chain recombines TRBV7-9 with TRBJ1-4; D is ambiguous. V shed 1 base and J shed 4 bases, with 13 bases lying between them. The CDR3 is 16 amino acids. Germline assignment: CDR1 SEHNR and CDR2 FQNEAQ (reference sequence). The CDR3, as DNA: TGTGCCAGCAGCTTAGGGGTAGTCCCCAGTAATGAAAAACTGTTTTTT. This translates into CASSLGVVPSNEKLFF.

This clonotype was observed many times. This chain joins TRBV7-9 and TRBJ2-3, with D unclear. The CDR3 loop spans 15 amino acids. The germline V gene has CDR1 SEHNR and CDR2 FQNEAQ (reference sequence). With 3 bases removed from V and 5 bases from J, the gap between germline ends came to 15 bases. The CDR3 nucleotides read TGTGCCAGCAGCTTCCGGACCTCCGCACAAGATACGCAGTATTTT. Translation gives CASSFRTSAQDTQYF.

This clonotype was seen more than once but under ten times. The V gene is TRBV29-1, the J gene TRBJ2-3; weak D call: TRBD2 (5 bases). V gave up 0 bases and J gave up 2 bases, with 9 bases separating them. Germline V CDR1 and CDR2: SQVTM, ANQGSEA. The CDR3 consists of 14 residues. CDR3 sequence: CSVEDPGITDTQYF. For the CDR3, the DNA is TGCAGCGTTGAAGATCCGGGAATCACAGATACGCAGTATTTT.

Regarding this clonotype: Since a much larger clone is just one base distant, this may be a read error. The rearrangement uses TRBV5-1 and TRBJ2-3; no reliable D call. CDR3 size: 15 residues. V lost 4 bases and J 0 bases, leaving 12 bases between the germline ends. Per the germline V gene, CDR1 is SGHRS and CDR2 is YFSETQ. The CDR3 coding sequence is TGCGCCAGCAGCACCCTAGTCCGTAGCACAGATACGCAGTATTTT. Amino acid sequence: CASSTLVRSTDTQYF.

The sample holds many counts of this clonotype. The rearrangement links TRBV3-1 to TRBJ2-1; no definite D call. The CDR3 runs to 13 residues. CDR1 and CDR2 from the germline V gene are LGHDT and YNNKEL (reference sequence). The V gene lost 3 bases and the J gene lost 5 bases, with 8 bases spanning the gap. CDR3: CASSHGPHNEQFF. As DNA, the CDR3 is TGTGCCAGCAGCCACGGCCCCCACAATGAGCAGTTCTTC.

This clonotype was counted at least ten times. The rearrangement uses TRBV12-3 or TRBV12-4 and TRBJ2-6, with a tentative D call TRBD1 (6 bases). This CDR3 comprises 19 residues. V was trimmed by 3 bases and J by 0 bases, leaving 18 bases between them. Here the CDR3 reads CASSFSSGAMISGANVLTF. The CDR3 DNA reads TGTGCCAGCAGTTTCTCGTCAGGGGCTATGATCTCTGGGGCCAACGTCCTGACTTTC.

In this sample, this clonotype turned up a few times. The rearrangement joins TRBV6-2 or TRBV6-3 to TRBJ2-7, with 14 bases that match TRBD2. The germline V gene encodes CDR1 MNHEY and CDR2 SVGEGT. CDR3 length: 16 residues. V shed 7 bases and J 6 bases; nucleotides not matched to a gene: 11. The CDR3 protein is CASTPGTSGRLVEQYF. The CDR3 DNA reads TGTGCCAGCACCCCCGGGACTAGCGGGAGACTGGTCGAGCAGTACTTC.

This clonotype was observed many times. The chain uses TRBV14 and TRBJ1-6, with TRBD1 as a possible D gene (5 bases). Germline assignment: CDR1 SGHDN and CDR2 FVKESK. The CDR3 extends over 13 amino acids. Trimming removed 4 bases from V and 13 bases from J, with 14 bases in between. CDR3 amino acids: CASSRIGTSPLHF. The CDR3 nucleotides are TGTGCCAGCAGCCGGATCGGGACCTCCCCCCTCCACTTT.

The table lists this clonotype with many counts. The chain couples TRBV12-3 or TRBV12-4 to TRBJ1-1; D ambiguous. The length of the CDR3 is 12 residues. The V and J ends lost 2 bases and 4 bases respectively, with 5 bases between them. As DNA, the CDR3 is TGTGCCAGCAGTTTAAGCCGCACTGAAGCTTTCTTT. It is translated as CASSLSRTEAFF.

This clonotype occurred many times. The rearrangement links TRBV29-1 to TRBJ2-3, with D tentatively TRBD2 (5 bases). Between the trimmed V and J ends, which lost 5 bases and 4 bases, there was a span of 13 bases. Per germline, CDR1 SQVTM and CDR2 ANQGSEA. This CDR3 is built from 13 residues. CDR3 DNA: TGCAGCGTTATCAGCGCGGGCGCAGATACGCAGTATTTT. Translated: CSVISAGADTQYF.

This clonotype was seen at least ten times. The chain carries TRBV28 and TRBJ1-1; 10 nucleotides agree with TRBD1. The CDR3 spans 15 residues. V was clipped by 2 bases and J by 4 bases; unmatched bases: 4. Germline V gene data show CDR1 as MDHEN and CDR2 as SYDVKM. The CDR3 reads CASSLDRGHSTEAFF. The DNA for the CDR3 is TGTGCCAGCAGTTTAGACAGGGGGCATAGCACTGAAGCTTTCTTT.

In this sample, this clonotype turned up many times. The chain employs TRBV15 and TRBJ2-6; maybe TRBD1 (6 bases). V dropped 1 base and J dropped 0 bases, with 7 bases sitting between them. The CDR3 extends over 16 amino acids. Germline V gives CDR1 LNHNV, CDR2 YYDKDF (reference sequence). CDR3 loop: CATSRGTDSGANVLTF. CDR3 DNA: TGTGCCACCAGCAGAGGGACAGACTCTGGGGCCAACGTCCTGACTTTC.